This T cell receptor (beta chain) is drawn from a study of beta chain features in type 1 diabetes (dated by TCRdb to the late 2010s). Regarding the research as a whole: No differences in mean age, gender distribution, total cell number or subset yield were found between patients and healthy donors. The study compared the TCRB repertoires of sorted circulating CD4+ T cell subsets in recently diagnosed type 1 diabetes patients with those in matched healthy donors. A total of 90 million to 140 million sorted cells were examined across all samples, and RNA yield correlated strongly with the number of cells per subset. Regulatory and stem cell-like memory subsets were obtained from only 8 patients and roughly 8 healthy donors, while naive and central memory subsets were obtained from all 28 donors.

A single peripheral blood draw of about 120 mL on average was collected from each donor into heparinised tubes. Using a panel that included CD45RO, CCR7, CD25, CD127, CD95 and CD27, naive, central memory, regulatory and stem cell-like memory CD4+ T cells were sorted on a BD FACSAria II. All sorted populations exceeded 95% purity. PBMCs were separated immediately by Lymphoprep density gradient centrifugation and were stained directly, without being cultured. Samples were stained and sorted in pairs, with one healthy donor and one patient per experiment, so that batch effects were minimized. Beyond this particular receptor, the publication reports: In all four CD4+ subsets, TCRB CDR3 length was moderately but significantly shorter in type 1 diabetes patients. Because cDNA was sequenced instead of genomic DNA, highly expressing activated cells could be over-represented, though the groups showed no difference in activation or CD3 levels. Because small numbers of individuals were included in the HLA sub-analyses, any influence of HLA type on TCRB rearrangement was left unresolved. PCR may preferentially amplify shorter templates, but because patient and control samples were amplified and corrected together, any resulting skew would affect both groups equally. At VDJ recombination sites, patients with type 1 diabetes made fewer insertions and deleted more nucleotides, a pattern implying thymic rearrangement abnormalities. Naive, central memory and regulatory TCRB repertoires appeared to be more alike among patients than among healthy donors.

Cut back by 2 bases and 3 bases, the V and J ends lie 14 bases apart. Counted from cysteine to phenylalanine, this CDR3 has 15 amino acids. Just the 45-base CDR3 DNA is kept, in frame starting at base 1. CDR1 and CDR2, per the germline V gene (reference sequence), are GTSNPN and SVGIG. The High Capacity cDNA Reverse Transcription Kit was used to reverse transcribe all of the isolated RNA, meaning that expressed TCRB transcripts were what got sequenced. Deep immunoSEQ sequencing was applied to naive, central memory and regulatory T cell samples, giving an average of about 3.6 million total reads per sample. Sorted cells were lysed in RLT buffer, and RNA was extracted using DNase-treated RNeasy Micro or Mini kits according to cell number. Each cell subset was processed separately to prevent cross-contamination, with patient and healthy donor samples processed together. The immunoSEQ multiplex PCR was used to amplify TCRB sequences from cDNA, generating 87-bp fragments that spanned the CDR3 region. Sequencing of the amplicons was performed on the Illumina HiSeq platform. The source study handled its data this way. PCR bias was computationally corrected using synthetic template baselines, reads within Hamming distance 2 were collapsed, and singletons that could not be merged were discarded. By aligning reads against IMGT, V, D and J genes, CDR3 length, and insertions or deletions at six rearrangement sites were assigned. Clonotype counts were normalized to sorted cell number within each subset before computing true diversity and Gini coefficients with the tcR R package. The overlap coefficient, calculated on TCRB nucleotide sequences, was used to measure repertoire sharing. TCRdb mirrors the immuneACCESS table, restricted to in-frame sequences. Some clones are absent from its copies; in checked studies, under half trace to an unresolved V gene, and the reason for the others is unknown. V and J calls and clone size are those listed in that table; D and trimming were worked out from the DNA. Counted in this sample were 150,000 to 160,000 clones; 11% of them appeared once. The biggest ten clones account for over 2% of the sample.

This clone came up a few times. Its antigen is currently not known. The record has no base qualities; no much larger clone is one base away. The TCR originated in a man aged 18-30 years in good health. The rearrangement combines TRBV30 with TRBJ2-1; the D gene is not confidently resolved. The sequenced sample was central memory CD4+ T cells from blood. The DNA sequence is given as TGTGCCTGGAGTCCCTACACGTCTTACTACAATGAGCAGTTCTTC. Its amino acids are CAWSPYTSYYNEQFF. The variable domain in full, with residues beyond the CDR3 obtained from the reference TRBV30 and TRBJ2-1 genes, is SQTIHQWPATLVQPVGSPLSLECTVEGTSNPNLYWYRQAAGRGLQLLFYSVGIGQISSEVPQNLSASRPQDRQFILSSKKLLLSDSGFYLCAWSPYTSYYNEQFFGPGTRLTVL.